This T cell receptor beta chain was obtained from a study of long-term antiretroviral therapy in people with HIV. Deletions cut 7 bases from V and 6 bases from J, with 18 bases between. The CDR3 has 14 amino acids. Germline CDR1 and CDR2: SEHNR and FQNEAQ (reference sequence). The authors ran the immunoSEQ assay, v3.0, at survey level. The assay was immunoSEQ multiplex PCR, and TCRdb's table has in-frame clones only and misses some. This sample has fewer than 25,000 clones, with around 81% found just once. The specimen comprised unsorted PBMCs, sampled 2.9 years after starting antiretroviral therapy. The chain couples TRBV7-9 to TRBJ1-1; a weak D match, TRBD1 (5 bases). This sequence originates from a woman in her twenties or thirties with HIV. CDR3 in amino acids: CASKEEEVRAEAFF. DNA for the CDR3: TGTGCCAGCAAAGAGGAGGAGGTCAGGGCTGAAGCTTTCTTT.